What follows describes a single TCR beta chain. The data derive from a study of technical replicates of blood from a few donors. Generated by immunoSEQ multiplex PCR, the TCRdb table keeps only in-frame clones and is missing some. The sample holds about 80,000 clones, roughly 90% seen once. The origin of this receptor is a human donor in good health. Sequencing was carried out using T cells isolated from PBMCs.

Written as DNA, the CDR3 is TGTGCCAGTACCTCCGGGACAAATGGAGCTTTCTTT. The encoded protein is CASTSGTNGAFF. This chain connects TRBV19 to TRBJ1-1; D is perhaps TRBD1 (6 bases). V was pared by 7 bases and J by 10 bases, with 16 bases between. The CDR3 loop spans 12 amino acids. The germline gives CDR1 LNHDA, CDR2 SQIVND (reference sequence).